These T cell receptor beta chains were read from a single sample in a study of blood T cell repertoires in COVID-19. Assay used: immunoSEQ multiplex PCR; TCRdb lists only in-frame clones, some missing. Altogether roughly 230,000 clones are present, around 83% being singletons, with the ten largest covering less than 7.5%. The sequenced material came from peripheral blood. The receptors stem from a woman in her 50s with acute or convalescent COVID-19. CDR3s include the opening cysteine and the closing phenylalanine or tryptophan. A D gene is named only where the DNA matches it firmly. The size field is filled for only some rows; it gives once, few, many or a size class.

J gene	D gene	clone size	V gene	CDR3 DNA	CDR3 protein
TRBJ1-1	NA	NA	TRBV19	TGTGCCAGTAGTATTTACGGGGGATTAAACACTGAAGCTTTCTTT	CASSIYGGLNTEAFF
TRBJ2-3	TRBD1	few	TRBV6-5	TGTGCCAGCGGCTCGGGACAGGGGGCATCAGATACGCAGTATTTT	CASGSGQGASDTQYF
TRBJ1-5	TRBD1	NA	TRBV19	TGTGCCAGTAGGGACACAGGGGGCTATCAGCCCCAGCATTTT	CASRDTGGYQPQHF
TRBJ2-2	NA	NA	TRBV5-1	TGCGCCAGCAGCTTGGACGGGAACACCGGGGAGCTGTTTTTT	CASSLDGNTGELFF
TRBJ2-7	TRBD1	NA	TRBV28	TGTGCCAGCATCGGGACAGGGTTCCACGAGCAGTACTTC	CASIGTGFHEQYF
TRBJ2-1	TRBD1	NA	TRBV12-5	TGTGCTAGTGGTTTTAAAGGAAGGGACAGGGCCTACAATGAGCAGTTCTTC	CASGFKGRDRAYNEQFF
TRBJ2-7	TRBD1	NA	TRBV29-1	TGCAGCGTGTTGACAGGGGGCGTTTACGAGCAGTACTTC	CSVLTGGVYEQYF
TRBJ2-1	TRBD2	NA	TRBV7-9	TGTGCCAGCAGCTTAGGTGTCGGACTAGTAGTGTTCTTC	CASSLGVGLVVFF
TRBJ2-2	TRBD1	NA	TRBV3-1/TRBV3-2	TGTGCCAGCAGCCAAGAGGAGACAGGGGTGACCGGGGAGCTGTTTTTT	CASSQEETGVTGELFF
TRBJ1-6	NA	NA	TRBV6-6	TGTGCCAGCAGTTACTCAGGCCCAGGGTATAATTCACCCCTCCACTTT	CASSYSGPGYNSPLHF
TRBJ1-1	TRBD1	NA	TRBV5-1	TGCGCCAGCAGCTGGACAGGGGGACAGGACACTGAAGCTTTCTTT	CASSWTGGQDTEAFF
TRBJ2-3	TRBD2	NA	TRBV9	TGTGCCAGCACCCTCGGGACTAGAGCAGATACGCAGTATTTT	CASTLGTRADTQYF
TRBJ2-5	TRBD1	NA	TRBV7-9	TGTGCCAGCAGGGAAGGGGGCCTCGAGACCCAGTACTTC	CASREGGLETQYF
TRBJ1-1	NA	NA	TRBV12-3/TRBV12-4	TGTGCCAGCACCTTAACTGAGGACACTGAAGCTTTCTTT	CASTLTEDTEAFF
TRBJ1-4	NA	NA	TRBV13	TGTGCCAGCAGCTTATCCGGGGAAAAACTGTTTTTT	CASSLSGEKLFF
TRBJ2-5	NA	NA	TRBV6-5	TGTGCCACCGGACTCTTCGGGACCCAGTACTTC	CATGLFGTQYF
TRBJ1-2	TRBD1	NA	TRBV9	TGTGCCAGCAGCGTAGCTACAGGGGACTATGGCTACACCTTC	CASSVATGDYGYTF
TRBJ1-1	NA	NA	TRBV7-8	TGTGCCAGTCGTTTCTCCGGACAGCGACCCTTGAATACTGAAGCTTTCTTT	CASRFSGQRPLNTEAFF
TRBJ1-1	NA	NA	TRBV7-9	TGTGCCAGCAGCTTAAGTTCAGCGGACACTGAAGCTTTCTTT	CASSLSSADTEAFF
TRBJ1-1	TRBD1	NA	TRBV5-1	TGCGCCAGCAGCTCCCGGACAGGGGGTAACACTGAAGCTTTCTTT	CASSSRTGGNTEAFF
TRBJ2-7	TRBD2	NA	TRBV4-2	TGTGCCAGCAGCCAAGATATAGCGGGGGGACGGTACGAGCAGTACTTC	CASSQDIAGGRYEQYF
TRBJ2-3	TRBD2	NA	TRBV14	TGTGCCAGCAGCCAAGGAGTCGGGGCTAGCGGGAGGGCCCGGGATACGCAGTATTTT	CASSQGVGASGRARDTQYF